This T cell receptor beta chain was recovered during a study of cytomegalovirus exposure and HLA in healthy donors. This CDR3 is 14 amino acids long. With 2 bases removed from V and 3 bases from J, the gap between germline ends came to 11 bases. The germline V gene has CDR1 WSHSY and CDR2 SAAADI. The PCR made use of 60 Vbeta and 13 Jbeta primers. Sequencing used immunoSEQ multiplex PCR; TCRdb keeps in-frame clones, though not all of them. The sample shows more than 100,000 clones, approximately 75% of them seen only once. The source is a male donor in good health and CMV-seronegative. This chain joins TRBV10-2 and TRBJ2-7; D is possibly TRBD1 (5 bases). The sample comprised PBMCs. For the CDR3, the DNA is TGCGCCAGCAGTGAGAACACAGGTAACTACGAGCAGTACTTC. It is translated as CASSENTGNYEQYF.